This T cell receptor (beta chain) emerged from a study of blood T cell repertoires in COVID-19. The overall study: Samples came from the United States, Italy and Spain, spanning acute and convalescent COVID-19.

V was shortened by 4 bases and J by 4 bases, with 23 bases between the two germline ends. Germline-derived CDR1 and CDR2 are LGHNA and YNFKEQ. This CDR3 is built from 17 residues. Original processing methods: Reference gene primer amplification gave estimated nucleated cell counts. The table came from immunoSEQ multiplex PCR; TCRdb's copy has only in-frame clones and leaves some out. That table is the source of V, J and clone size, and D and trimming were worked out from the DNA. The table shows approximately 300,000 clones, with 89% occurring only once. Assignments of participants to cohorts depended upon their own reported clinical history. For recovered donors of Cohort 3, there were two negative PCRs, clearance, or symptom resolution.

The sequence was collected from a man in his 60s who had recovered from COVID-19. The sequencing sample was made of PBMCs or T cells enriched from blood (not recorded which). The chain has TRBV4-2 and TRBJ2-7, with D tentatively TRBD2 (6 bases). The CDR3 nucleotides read TGTGCCAGCAGCCTGCGCCTAGGCGGGAACTTAGGGTACGAGCAGTACTTC. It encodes CASSLRLGGNLGYEQYF.